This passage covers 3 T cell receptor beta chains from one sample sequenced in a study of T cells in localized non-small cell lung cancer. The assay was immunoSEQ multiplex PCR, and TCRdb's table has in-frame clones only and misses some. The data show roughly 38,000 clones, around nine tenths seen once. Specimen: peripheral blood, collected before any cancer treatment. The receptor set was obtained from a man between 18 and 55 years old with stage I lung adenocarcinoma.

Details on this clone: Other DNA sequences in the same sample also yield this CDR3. In DNA form, the CDR3 reads TGTGCCAGCAGCCGCTTGTGGGTCCCTAACTATGGCTACACCTTC. This sequence encodes CASSRLWVPNYGYTF. The chain is built from TRBV5-6 and TRBJ1-2, with no clear D. The CDR3 sequence is 15 residues long. Germline V gene sequence: CDR1 SGHDT, CDR2 YYEEEE. The ends were cut back, 4 bases at V and 0 bases at J, with 13 bases in the middle.

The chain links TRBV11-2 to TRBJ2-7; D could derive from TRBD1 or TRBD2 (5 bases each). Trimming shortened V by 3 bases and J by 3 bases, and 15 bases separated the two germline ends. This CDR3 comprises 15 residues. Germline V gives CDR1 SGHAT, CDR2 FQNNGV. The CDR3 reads CASSLTGTGDYEQYF. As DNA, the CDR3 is TGTGCCAGCAGCTTGACCGGGACCGGAGACTACGAGCAGTACTTC.

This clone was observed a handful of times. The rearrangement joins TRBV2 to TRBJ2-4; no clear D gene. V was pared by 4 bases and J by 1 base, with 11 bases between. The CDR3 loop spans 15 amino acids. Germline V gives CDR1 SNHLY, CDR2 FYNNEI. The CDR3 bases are TGTGCCAGCAGTGCCGAGGAGTGGGCCAAAAACATTCAGTACTTC. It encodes CASSAEEWAKNIQYF.